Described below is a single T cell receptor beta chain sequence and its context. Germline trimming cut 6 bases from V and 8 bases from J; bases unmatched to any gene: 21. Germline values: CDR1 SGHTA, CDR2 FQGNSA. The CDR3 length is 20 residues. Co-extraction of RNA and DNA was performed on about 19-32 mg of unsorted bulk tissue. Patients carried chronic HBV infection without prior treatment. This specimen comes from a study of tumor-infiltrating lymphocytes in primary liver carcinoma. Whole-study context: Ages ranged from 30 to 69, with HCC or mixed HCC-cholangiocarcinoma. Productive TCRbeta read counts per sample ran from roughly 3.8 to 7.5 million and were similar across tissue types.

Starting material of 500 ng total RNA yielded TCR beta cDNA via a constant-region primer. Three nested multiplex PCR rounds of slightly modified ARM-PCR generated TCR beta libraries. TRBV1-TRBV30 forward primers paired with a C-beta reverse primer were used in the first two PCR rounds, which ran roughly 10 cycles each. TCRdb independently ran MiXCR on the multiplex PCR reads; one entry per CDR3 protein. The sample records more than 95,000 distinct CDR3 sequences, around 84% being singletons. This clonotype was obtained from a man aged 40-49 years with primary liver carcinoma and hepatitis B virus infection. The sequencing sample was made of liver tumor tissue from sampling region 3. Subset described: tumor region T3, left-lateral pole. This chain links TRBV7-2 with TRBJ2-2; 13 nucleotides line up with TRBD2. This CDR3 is CASSLSPGLAGVGRLGELFF. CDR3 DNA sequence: TGTGCCAGCAGTCTTAGCCCTGGACTAGCGGGAGTTGGAAGGTTGGGGGAGCTGTTTTTT.